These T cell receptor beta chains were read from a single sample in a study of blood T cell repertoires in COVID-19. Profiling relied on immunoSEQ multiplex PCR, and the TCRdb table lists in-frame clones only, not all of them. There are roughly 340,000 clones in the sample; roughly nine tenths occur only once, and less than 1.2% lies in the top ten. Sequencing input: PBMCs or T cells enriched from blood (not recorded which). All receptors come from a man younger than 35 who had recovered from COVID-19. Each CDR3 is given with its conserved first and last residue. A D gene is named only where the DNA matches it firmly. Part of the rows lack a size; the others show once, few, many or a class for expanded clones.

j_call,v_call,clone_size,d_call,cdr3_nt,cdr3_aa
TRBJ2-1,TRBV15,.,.,TGTGCCACCAGCGGTAGAGTGGATGAGCAGTTCTTC,CATSGRVDEQFF
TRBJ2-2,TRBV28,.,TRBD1,TGTGCCAGCAGAACAGGGGGCGCGGGCACCGGGGAGCTGTTTTTT,CASRTGGAGTGELFF
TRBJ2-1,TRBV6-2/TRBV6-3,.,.,TGTGCCAGCACCCCGCGGTTCCTCTTAACGTACAATGAGCAGTTCTTC,CASTPRFLLTYNEQFF
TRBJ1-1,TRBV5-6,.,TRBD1,TGTGCCAGCAGCTTTAACAGGGGTACTGAAGCTTTCTTT,CASSFNRGTEAFF
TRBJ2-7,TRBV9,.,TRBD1,TGTGCCAGCAGCCCAGAAGGCAGGGGGCTTGCCTACGAGCAGTACTTC,CASSPEGRGLAYEQYF
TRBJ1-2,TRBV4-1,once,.,TGCGCCAGCAGCCTCTTCGGCGGCGTTGACCATAACTTCTATGGCTACACCTTC,CASSLFGGVDHNFYGYTF
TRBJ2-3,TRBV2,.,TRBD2,TGTGCCAGCAGTCAGGGTGGAGCGGGAAGAAAAGATACGCAGTATTTT,CASSQGGAGRKDTQYF
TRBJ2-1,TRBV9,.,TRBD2,TGTGCCAGCAGCCTTAGCGGGAGCTCCTACAATGAGCAGTTCTTC,CASSLSGSSYNEQFF
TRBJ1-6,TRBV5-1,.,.,TGCGCCAGCAGCGGCCAGTATAATTCACCCCTCCACTTT,CASSGQYNSPLHF
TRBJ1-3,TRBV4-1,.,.,TGCGCCAGCAGCCAAGAACCAAGGGGAGGAAACACCATATATTTT,CASSQEPRGGNTIYF
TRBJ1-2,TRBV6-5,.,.,TGTGCCAGCAGTAGAGGGGTGGGGGCGAATGATGGCTACACCTTC,CASSRGVGANDGYTF
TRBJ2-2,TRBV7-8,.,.,TGTGCCAGCAGCTTACACCCCACAGGGTCCGGGGAGCTGTTTTTT,CASSLHPTGSGELFF
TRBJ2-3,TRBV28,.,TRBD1,TGTGCCAGCAGTTTCGGGACAGGGGGTCTTTGGGCAGATACGCAGTATTTT,CASSFGTGGLWADTQYF
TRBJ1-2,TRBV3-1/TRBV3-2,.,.,TGTGCCAGCAGCCAAGAGGGGAGGAGTGGCTACACCTTC,CASSQEGRSGYTF
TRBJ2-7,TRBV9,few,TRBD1,TGTGCCAGCAGCTTTAGGACAGGTTACGAGCAGTACTTC,CASSFRTGYEQYF
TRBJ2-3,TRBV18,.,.,TGTGCCAGCTCATCTTCCGCAGGGGTTGCAGATACGCAGTATTTT,CASSSSAGVADTQYF
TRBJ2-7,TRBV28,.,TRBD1,TGTGCCAGCAGCCCCCCGGGGACAGCGACCGAGCAGTACTTC,CASSPPGTATEQYF
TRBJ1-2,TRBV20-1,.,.,TGCAGTGCTCCTCGGTCTGGCTACACCTTC,CSAPRSGYTF
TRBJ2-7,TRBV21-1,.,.,TGTGCCAGCGGGGACGGGACAGTCTACGAGCAGTACTTC,CASGDGTVYEQYF
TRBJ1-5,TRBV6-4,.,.,TGTGCCAGCAGTGAAGGGGTGGGTCAGCCCCAGCATTTT,CASSEGVGQPQHF
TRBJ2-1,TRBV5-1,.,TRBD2,TGCGCCAGCAGCTTGGGACTAGCGGGGGGAATTAGTGAGCAGTTCTTC,CASSLGLAGGISEQFF
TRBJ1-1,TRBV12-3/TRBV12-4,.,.,TGTGCCAGCAGTGACAGGATCGGCACTGAAGCTTTCTTT,CASSDRIGTEAFF
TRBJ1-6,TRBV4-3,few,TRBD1,TGCGCCAGCAGCCCCGACAGGGGTTCACCCCTCCACTTT,CASSPDRGSPLHF
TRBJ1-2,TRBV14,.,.,TGTGCCAGCAGCCACAGGGGTAACTATGGCTACACCTTC,CASSHRGNYGYTF
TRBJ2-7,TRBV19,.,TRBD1,TGTGCCAGTAGTAAAACAGGGGGCTACGAGCAGTACTTC,CASSKTGGYEQYF
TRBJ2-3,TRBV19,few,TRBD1,TGTGCCAGTCGCGACCGACAGGGTGGGACAGATACGCAGTATTTT,CASRDRQGGTDTQYF
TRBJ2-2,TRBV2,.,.,TGTGCCACACGACGGAGGAACACCGGGGAGCTGTTTTTT,CATRRRNTGELFF
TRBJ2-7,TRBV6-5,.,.,TGTGCCAGCAGTTCTCGGACTATCTACGAGCAGTACTTC,CASSSRTIYEQYF
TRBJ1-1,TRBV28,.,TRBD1,TGTGCCAGCAGTTCCGGACAGGTTAACACTGAAGCTTTCTTT,CASSSGQVNTEAFF
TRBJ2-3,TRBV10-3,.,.,TGTGCCAACGCACAGGGTTTTGCAGATACGCAGTATTTT,CANAQGFADTQYF
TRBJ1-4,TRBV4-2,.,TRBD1,TGTGCCAGCAGCCAGCAGCCGGGACAGCGGAATGAAAAACTGTTTTTT,CASSQQPGQRNEKLFF
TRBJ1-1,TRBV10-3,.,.,TGTGCCATCAGGACAGGTATCACTGAAGCTTTCTTT,CAIRTGITEAFF
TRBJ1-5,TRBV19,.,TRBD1,TGTGCCAGTAGTATACGATACGGACAGGGGGATCAGCCCCAGCATTTT,CASSIRYGQGDQPQHF
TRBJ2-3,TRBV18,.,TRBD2,TGTGCCAGCTCACCACTGGGGACTATCACAGATACGCAGTATTTT,CASSPLGTITDTQYF
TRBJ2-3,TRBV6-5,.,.,TGTGCCAGCAATAACAGGGCAACTAGCACAGATACGCAGTATTTT,CASNNRATSTDTQYF
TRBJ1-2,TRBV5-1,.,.,TGCGCCAGCAGCTTGGAGGTCCAGGACTATGGCTACACCTTC,CASSLEVQDYGYTF
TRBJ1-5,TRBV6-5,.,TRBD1,TGTGCCAGCAGTCCAAGGACAGGGAGGAATCAGCCCCAGCATTTT,CASSPRTGRNQPQHF
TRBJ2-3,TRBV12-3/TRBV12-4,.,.,TGTGCCAGCAGCGAGATAGATACGCAGTATTTT,CASSEIDTQYF
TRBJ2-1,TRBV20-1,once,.,TGCAGTGCTAGTTTGGACAGCTCCTACAATGAGCAGTTCTTC,CSASLDSSYNEQFF
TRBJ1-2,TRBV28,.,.,TGTGCCAGCAGGCCCAACAGTTATGGCTACACCTTC,CASRPNSYGYTF